The entry below describes one T cell receptor (beta chain). Its antigen is not identified. This sample was included in a study of T cell responses to AZD1222 COVID-19 vaccine. The repertoire was sequenced with immunoSEQ multiplex PCR; TCRdb's copy has only in-frame clones and lacks some. The table includes some 120,000 clones, 70% to 90% detected once. Between the trimmed V and J ends, which lost 7 bases and 0 bases, there was a span of 13 bases. In germline, CDR1 is MNHEY, CDR2 SMNVEV (reference sequence). This CDR3 contains 15 residues. Study-wide points: Targeting of unmutated variant regions was reportedly seen in nearly half of spike-specific TCRs. Two AZD1222 doses significantly raised spike-specific TCR breadth and depth over controls.

The receptor's source is an adult in good health. The chain carries TRBV27 and TRBJ1-5; no clear D. The sample was peripheral blood, taken on day 0 of MenACWY control vaccination. Here the CDR3 DNA reads TGTGCCAGCACCTCTAGCGGCTATAGCAATCAGCCCCAGCATTTT. As protein: CASTSSGYSNQPQHF.